Each of the 5 T cell receptor beta chains below was sequenced from the same sample in a study of T cells in Graves' hyperthyroidism and ophthalmopathy. Using RNA transcripts as the source, TCR beta CDR3 regions were amplified. The HTBI primer set drove a first-round RT-PCR of the TCR CDR3. TCRdb itself ran the multiplex PCR reads through MiXCR, one entry per CDR3 protein. The sample shows about 380,000 distinct CDR3 sequences, around a sixth of them seen only once. Sequenced input: blood. The origin of the receptors is a man younger than 35 with Graves' ophthalmopathy.

The sample holds a few counts of this clonotype. The genes are TRBV15 and TRBJ2-5, with 8 bases matching TRBD1. Germline trimming cut 5 bases from V and 5 bases from J; bases unmatched to any gene: 7. The CDR3 spans 14 residues. The germline V gene encodes CDR1 LNHNV and CDR2 YYDKDF (reference sequence). CDR3 in DNA: TGTGCCACCAGCGAACGACAGGGGATGGAGACCCAGTACTTC. As protein: CATSERQGMETQYF.

This rearrangement joins TRBV19 to TRBJ1-5; 11 positions match TRBD1. Germline CDR1 LNHDA, CDR2 SQIVND (reference sequence). V gave up 11 bases and J gave up 2 bases; unmatched junction bases: 5. There are 14 residues in the CDR3. CDR3 bases: TGTGCCGTCTCGGGACAGGGGGGCAATCAGCCCCAGCATTTT. This translates into CAVSGQGGNQPQHF.

V is TRBV13 and J is TRBJ2-3; 15 positions match TRBD2. Per the germline V gene, CDR1 is PRHDT and CDR2 is FYEKMQ (reference sequence). The V segment lost 3 bases and the J segment 2 bases; nucleotides outside the gene matches: 3. The CDR3 totals 17 residues. The CDR3 spells CASSFGLAGGPTDTQYF. CDR3 DNA sequence: TGTGCCAGCAGCTTCGGACTAGCGGGGGGGCCCACAGATACGCAGTATTTT.

This clonotype was seen ten or more times. The chain has TRBV6-6 and TRBJ2-1; tentatively, D is TRBD2 (5 bases). Trimming cost V 0 bases and J 5 bases, with 5 bases left between them. This CDR3 contains 13 residues. The germline V gene encodes CDR1 MNHNY and CDR2 SVGAGI (reference sequence). Here the CDR3 DNA reads TGTGCCAGCAGTTACTCGGGAGACAATGAGCAGTTCTTC. Its translation is CASSYSGDNEQFF.

This rearrangement joins TRBV7-9 to TRBJ2-7; D gene uncertain. Trimming removed 2 bases at V and 0 bases at J, with 17 bases between. The CDR3 sequence is 17 residues long. Germline V lookup: CDR1 SEHNR, CDR2 FQNEAQ (reference sequence). For the CDR3, the DNA is TGTGCCAGCAGCTTAACCCAAAGCCATGGGGTCTCCTACGAGCAGTACTTC. Translated: CASSLTQSHGVSYEQYF.